Listed below are T cell receptor beta chains from one sample, sequenced in a study of blood T cell repertoires in COVID-19. The repertoire was sequenced with immunoSEQ multiplex PCR; TCRdb's copy has only in-frame clones and lacks some. The table has about 210,000 clones, almost 85% seen once. The sample comprised peripheral blood. Every receptor here comes from a man aged 50 to 60 with COVID-19, enrolled during active disease. CDR3s include the opening cysteine and the closing phenylalanine or tryptophan. D genes are given only for firm matches. Where a row states a size, it is once, few, many or the class of an expanded clone; other rows omit it.

clone_size,v_call,d_call,j_call,cdr3_nt,cdr3_aa
-,TRBV18,-,TRBJ2-1,TGTGCCAGCTCCCCCACTTGGCAGCGCAGTGAGCAGTTCTTC,CASSPTWQRSEQFF
-,TRBV6-4,TRBD2,TRBJ2-1,TGTGCCGTCCCTAGCGGGAGGATCTTC,CAVPSGRIF
-,TRBV11-2,-,TRBJ2-7,TGTGCCAGCAGCTTTTTTCGGGGCTACGAGCAGTACTTC,CASSFFRGYEQYF
-,TRBV7-2,TRBD1,TRBJ2-5,TGTGCCAGCAGCTTAGGGGACAGGGGGCGCAGAGTAGAGACCCAGTACTTC,CASSLGDRGRRVETQYF
-,TRBV11-1,-,TRBJ1-6,TGTGCCAGCAGCTTAGTCGCCGGGACTCATTCACCCCTCCACTTT,CASSLVAGTHSPLHF
-,TRBV21-1,-,TRBJ2-5,TGTGCCAGCAGCAAAGACAGGGGACAAGAGACCCAGTACTTC,CASSKDRGQETQYF
few,TRBV20-1,TRBD1,TRBJ1-2,TGCAGTGCTAGTCCCCGGGACAGGGGCTATGGCTACACCTTC,CSASPRDRGYGYTF
-,TRBV5-1,TRBD2,TRBJ2-2,TGCGCCAGCAGCTTGGTTAGCGGGGGATCGTACACCGGGGAGCTGTTTTTT,CASSLVSGGSYTGELFF
-,TRBV7-2,-,TRBJ2-1,TGTGCCAGCAGCTCCCCAACGGGGTTATCGGGTTACAATGAGCAGTTCTTC,CASSSPTGLSGYNEQFF
once,TRBV12-3/TRBV12-4,-,TRBJ2-1,TGTGCCAGCAGTTTTCTGGAGGAGCAGTTCTTC,CASSFLEEQFF
-,TRBV5-4,TRBD1,TRBJ1-2,TGTGCCAGCAGCTCCGATACAGGGGTTTATGGCTACACCTTC,CASSSDTGVYGYTF
-,TRBV28,TRBD2,TRBJ2-7,TGTGCCAGCAGTACAAATGGGGAGGGAACCTACGAGCAGTACTTC,CASSTNGEGTYEQYF
-,TRBV5-1,TRBD1,TRBJ1-1,TGCGCCAGCAGCCAGGGGGCAGGTACTGAAGCTTTCTTT,CASSQGAGTEAFF
-,TRBV5-4,-,TRBJ2-7,TGTGCCAGCAGCCTAGGACAGACTATTCCCTACGAGCAGTACTTC,CASSLGQTIPYEQYF
-,TRBV9,-,TRBJ2-7,TGTGCCAGCAGCGTAGATGGTCTATACTACGAGCAGTACTTC,CASSVDGLYYEQYF
-,TRBV5-1,TRBD1,TRBJ2-7,TGCGCCAGCAGCTTGAGTGACAGGGGGACCTACGAGCAGTACTTC,CASSLSDRGTYEQYF
-,TRBV6-5,TRBD1,TRBJ2-7,TGTGCCAGCAGGGGACAGGTCACCTACGAGCAGTACTTC,CASRGQVTYEQYF
once,TRBV10-3,-,TRBJ1-4,TGTGCCATCGGGCAGGGGACTAATGAAAAACTGTTTTTT,CAIGQGTNEKLFF
-,TRBV5-1,-,TRBJ2-3,TGCGCCAGCAGCGGACGGGGGGCGGGCACAGATACGCAGTATTTT,CASSGRGAGTDTQYF
-,TRBV20-1,-,TRBJ2-7,TGCAGTGCTAGTTTGGGGCAGGGGATATCCGAGCAGTACTTC,CSASLGQGISEQYF